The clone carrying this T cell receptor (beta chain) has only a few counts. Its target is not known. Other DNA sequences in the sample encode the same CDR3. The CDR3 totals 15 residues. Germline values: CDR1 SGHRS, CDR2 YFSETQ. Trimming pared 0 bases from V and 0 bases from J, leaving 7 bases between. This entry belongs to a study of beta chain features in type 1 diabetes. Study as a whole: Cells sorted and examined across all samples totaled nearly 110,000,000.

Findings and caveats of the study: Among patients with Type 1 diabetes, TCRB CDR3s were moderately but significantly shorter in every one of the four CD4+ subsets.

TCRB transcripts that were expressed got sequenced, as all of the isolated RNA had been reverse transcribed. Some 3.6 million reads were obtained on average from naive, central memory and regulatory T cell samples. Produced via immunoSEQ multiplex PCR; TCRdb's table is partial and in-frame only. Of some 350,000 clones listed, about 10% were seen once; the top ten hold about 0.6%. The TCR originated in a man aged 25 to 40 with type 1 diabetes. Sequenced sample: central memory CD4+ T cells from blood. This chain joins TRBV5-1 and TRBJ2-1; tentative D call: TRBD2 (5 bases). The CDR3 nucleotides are TGCGCCAGCAGCTTGGCAGCGGACTCCTACAATGAGCAGTTCTTC. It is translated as CASSLAADSYNEQFF.